Listed here are 10 T cell receptor beta chains from one sample, sequenced in a study of blood T cell repertoires in COVID-19. Only in-frame clones appear in the TCRdb table, and some are missing; sequencing was by immunoSEQ multiplex PCR. The data show about 280,000 clones, approximately 83% seen once. The sample taken for sequencing was peripheral blood. The source is a woman in her 30s who had recovered from COVID-19.

The chain couples TRBV6-5 to TRBJ2-7, with 7 bases aligning to TRBD1. The V gene end was trimmed by 6 bases and the J gene end by 6 bases; junction bases not matched to a gene: 8. CDR3 length: 13 residues. Germline CDR1 MNHEY, CDR2 SVGAGI. CDR3 nucleotides: TGTGCCAGCAGGGAGTCGAACAGGGGCGAGCAGTACTTC. The encoded protein is CASRESNRGEQYF.

The rearrangement links TRBV7-9 to TRBJ1-1; D perhaps matches TRBD1 (6 bases). The CDR3 has 14 residues. Trimming cost V 5 bases and J 1 base, with 11 bases left between them. From germline, CDR1 is SEHNR and CDR2 FQNEAQ (reference sequence). CDR3 sequence (DNA): TGTGCCAGCAGCCCTGTGACAGGGAACACTGAAGCTTTCTTT. Protein sequence: CASSPVTGNTEAFF. Together with reference TRBV7-9 and TRBJ1-1, the CDR3 gives the full variable domain: DTGVSQNPRHKITKRGQNVTFRCDPISEHNRLYWYRQTLGQGPEFLTYFQNEAQLEKSRLLSDRFSAERPKGSFSTLEIQRTEQGDSAMYLCASSPVTGNTEAFFGQGTRLTVV.

The chain carries TRBV3-1 (or the pseudogene TRBV3-2) and TRBJ1-5; 9 nucleotides match TRBD1. Germline assignment: CDR1 LGHDT and CDR2 YNNKEL (reference sequence). After removal of 3 bases from V and 1 base from J, the junction contained 7 bases not matched to a gene. CDR3 size: 17 residues. CDR3 bases: TGTGCCAGCAGCCAGCACAGGGGGCACGGCAGCAATCAGCCCCAGCATTTT. It translates to CASSQHRGHGSNQPQHF.

The CDR3 spells CSVPGQGIRDTF. The DNA for the CDR3 is TGCAGCGTACCGGGACAGGGTATAAGGGACACCTTC. The rearrangement uses TRBV29-1 and TRBJ1-2; 9 positions match TRBD1. CDR3 length: 12 residues. Germline CDR1 reads SQVTM; CDR2 reads ANQGSEA. The V gene end was trimmed by 6 bases and the J gene end by 12 bases; junction bases not matched to a gene: 11. Filled out from reference TRBV29-1 and TRBJ1-2, the complete variable domain reads SAVISQKPSRDICQRGTSLTIQCQVDSQVTMMFWYRQQPGQSLTLIATANQGSEATYESGFVIDKFPISRPNLTFSTLTVSNMSPEDSSIYLCSVPGQGIRDTFGSGTRLTVV.

This clone was counted between two and nine times. This chain uses TRBV25-1 with TRBJ1-2; D remains ambiguous. The germline V gene has CDR1 MGHDK and CDR2 SYGVNS. The V end lost 6 bases, the J end lost 2 bases, and 7 bases lay between the germline ends. CDR3 size: 12 residues. CDR3 residues: CASSLGNYGYTF. CDR3 DNA sequence: TGTGCCAGCAGCTTGGGCAACTATGGCTACACCTTC.

This chain connects TRBV27 to TRBJ2-1, with 7 bases aligning to TRBD2. CDR1 is MNHEY, CDR2 SMNVEV, per germline (reference sequence). V was clipped by 0 bases and J by 6 bases; unmatched bases: 5. This CDR3 spans 15 amino acids. CDR3 residues: CASSLSAGVANEQFF. In nucleotides, the CDR3 is TGTGCCAGCAGTTTATCGGCGGGAGTCGCCAATGAGCAGTTCTTC.

The chain links TRBV19 to TRBJ1-4, with 9 bases that match TRBD1. The CDR3 sequence is 17 residues long. Germline V gives CDR1 LNHDA, CDR2 SQIVND (reference sequence). V was pared by 3 bases and J by 8 bases, with 13 bases of the junction left unmatched. The CDR3 DNA is TGTGCCAGTAGTATCGTCGGACAGGGGTACGTTGGGGAAAAACTGTTTTTT. Its protein is CASSIVGQGYVGEKLFF. Based on the CDR3 plus reference TRBV19 and TRBJ1-4, the full variable domain is DGGITQSPKYLFRKEGQNVTLSCEQNLNHDAMYWYRQDPGQGLRLIYYSQIVNDFQKGDIAEGYSVSREKKESFPLTVTSAQKNPTAFYLCASSIVGQGYVGEKLFFGSGTQLSVL.

V usage is TRBV4-1 and J usage is TRBJ2-7; 13 positions match TRBD2. After removal of 4 bases from V and 6 bases from J, the junction contained 6 bases not matched to a gene. Looked up from germline, CDR1 is MGHRA and CDR2 is YSYEKL. CDR3 size: 15 residues. The DNA of the CDR3 is TGCGCCAGCAGCCGAGGACTAGCGGGAGCAGGCGAGCAGTACTTC. Encoded protein: CASSRGLAGAGEQYF.

The chain uses TRBV4-3 and TRBJ2-1; D gene unclear. V was pared by 0 bases and J by 0 bases, with 9 bases between. The germline V gene has CDR1 LGHNA and CDR2 YSLEER. CDR3 size: 16 residues. In DNA, the CDR3 is TGCGCCAGCAGCCAAGATGCACCCAGCTCCTACAATGAGCAGTTCTTC. This translates into CASSQDAPSSYNEQFF.

V usage is TRBV9 and J usage is TRBJ1-4; 10 bases fit TRBD1. Germline lookup yields CDR1 SGDLS and CDR2 YYNGEE. The length of the CDR3 is 15 residues. V gave up 4 bases and J gave up 8 bases; unmatched junction bases: 8. CDR3 DNA: TGTGCCAGCAGCCCAGACGGGACAGGGGCCGAAAAACTGTTTTTT. Its protein is CASSPDGTGAEKLFF.